The present entry profiles one TCR beta chain with its context. The data belong to a study of shared clonotypes between healthy human individuals. Clones were read by immunoSEQ multiplex PCR, and TCRdb kept only the in-frame ones, dropping some. The table lists about 190,000 clones, about 68% of them singletons. The germline V gene has CDR1 MNHNS and CDR2 SASEGT. The V and J ends lost 7 bases and 6 bases respectively, with 16 bases between them. CDR3 length: 14 amino acids. This clonotype was sampled from a young man in good health. V gene TRBV6-1 combines with J gene TRBJ2-1; D is perhaps TRBD2 (5 bases). The specimen sequenced was memory CD4+ T cells sorted from blood. Subset here: CD45RA-negative fraction. The CDR3 protein is CASTGPGESNEQFF. In nucleotides, the CDR3 is TGTGCCAGCACTGGACCCGGGGAGAGCAATGAGCAGTTCTTC.